Listed here are 27 T cell receptor beta chains from one sample, sequenced in a study of shared clonotypes between healthy human individuals. TCRdb's copy holds only in-frame clones and misses some; the assay was immunoSEQ multiplex PCR. The sample consists of about 1.1 million clones, about 72% of them appearing once. The sequenced material came from memory CD4+ T cells from PBMCs. Subset of the sample: CD45RA-negative fraction. Receptors originate from a man aged 18 to 30 in good health. Some clones in this sample may be carry-over from other donors' samples.

Concerning this clone: The junction does not match germline at one end; this may be a read error. The CDR3 DNA follows: TGTGCCAGCAGCTTCCTCTACCGAGGACTGGATGGTTACACCTTC. It yields the protein CASSFLYRGLDGYTF. V gene TRBV7-9 combines with J gene TRBJ1-2; D remains ambiguous. The CDR3 extends over 15 amino acids. From germline, CDR1 is SEHNR and CDR2 FQNEAQ (reference sequence).

This clone has only a few counts. Within the sample, other DNA sequences also encode this same CDR3. V gene TRBV6-6 combines with J gene TRBJ1-1; no clear D gene. The V gene lost 0 bases and the J gene lost 7 bases, with 6 bases spanning the gap. Germline assignment: CDR1 MNHNY and CDR2 SVGAGI (reference sequence). There are 12 residues in the CDR3. CDR3 nucleotides: TGTGCCAGCAGTTACTCGGGCGGTGAAGCTTTCTTT. The encoded protein is CASSYSGGEAFF.

This sequence joins TRBV25-1 and TRBJ2-2; 9 nucleotides match TRBD2. This CDR3 has 17 residues. Trimming removed 6 bases from V and 4 bases from J; junction bases left unmatched: 12. Germline V gene lookup returns CDR1 MGHDK and CDR2 SYGVNS. This CDR3 reads CASRGRILAGLTGELFF. Here the CDR3 DNA reads TGTGCCAGCAGGGGACGGATACTAGCGGGCCTCACCGGGGAGCTGTTTTTT.

This chain links TRBV18 with TRBJ2-1; 7 bases fit TRBD1. The ends lost 5 bases at V and 1 base at J; junction bases unmatched: 14. The CDR3 has 18 amino acids. Germline assignment: CDR1 KGHSH and CDR2 LQKENI. The CDR3 region is CASSSLMQGVGSYNEQFF. The CDR3 DNA follows: TGTGCCAGCTCATCTCTAATGCAGGGGGTCGGTTCCTACAATGAGCAGTTCTTC.

This chain links TRBV18 with TRBJ1-1, with TRBD1 matching 8 bases. CDR3 length: 15 residues. Trimming at V came to 4 bases and at J to 0 bases, leaving 4 bases not matched to a gene. CDR1 is KGHSH and CDR2 is LQKENI in the germline V gene. The CDR3 here is CASSLGQGVNTEAFF. The CDR3 DNA sequence: TGTGCCAGCTCACTCGGACAGGGCGTGAACACTGAAGCTTTCTTT.

This clone was seen repeatedly, ten times or more. CDR3: CASTVRQGNGPYEQYF. The CDR3 DNA reads TGTGCCAGCACCGTCCGGCAGGGGAACGGGCCTTACGAGCAGTACTTC. V and J are TRBV11-2 and TRBJ2-7; D is perhaps TRBD1 (6 bases). This CDR3 comprises 16 residues. The germline V gene encodes CDR1 SGHAT and CDR2 FQNNGV. Trimming removed 7 bases from V and 4 bases from J, with 23 bases in between.

This clone came up a few times. The V and J genes are TRBV2 and TRBJ1-5; D uncertain. The V gene lost 8 bases and the J gene lost 6 bases, with 14 bases spanning the gap. The CDR3 runs 13 residues. In germline, CDR1 is SNHLY, CDR2 FYNNEI. CDR3 nucleotides: TGTGCCAGCGCGGCGGAGCGAAGTCAGCCCCAGCATTTT. Translating it yields CASAAERSQPQHF.

The gene calls are TRBV6-6 and TRBJ2-1; TRBD2 agrees at 10 bases. With V trimmed by 6 bases and J by 7 bases, 12 bases remained unmatched. The CDR3 consists of 16 residues. Germline CDR1 MNHNY, CDR2 SVGAGI (reference sequence). CDR3 in DNA: TGTGCCAGCAGAGACTCCCGACTAGCGGGTGGGAATGAGCAGTTCTTC. Its protein product is CASRDSRLAGGNEQFF.

The gene calls are TRBV14 and TRBJ2-7; D assignment may be TRBD1 or TRBD2 (5 bases each). In germline, CDR1 is SGHDN, CDR2 FVKESK. The CDR3 runs to 13 residues. Trimming pared 3 bases from V and 6 bases from J, leaving 12 bases between. CDR3 nucleotides: TGTGCCAGCAGCCAGAGGGGTCCTCTCGAGCAGTACTTC. Translating gives CASSQRGPLEQYF. The full variable domain, rest sourced from reference TRBV14 and TRBJ2-7, is EAGVTQFPSHSVIEKGQTVTLRCDPISGHDNLYWYRRVMGKEIKFLLHFVKESKQDESGMPNNRFLAERTGGTYSTLKVQPAELEDSGVYFCASSQRGPLEQYFGPGTRLTVT.

Comments on this clone: A read error may account for a junction end that differs from germline. The J gene is TRBJ1-4, the V gene TRBV20-1; D may be TRBD1 (5 bases). The CDR3 sequence is 11 residues long. Germline V gene sequence: CDR1 DFQATT, CDR2 SNEGSKA (reference sequence). CDR3 bases: TGCAGTGCTGGGGGATCGGACGCCTCCCATTTT. Translating it yields CSAGGSDASHF.

The chain links TRBV29-1 to TRBJ2-3, with D uncertain. Trimming removed 6 bases at V and 0 bases at J, with 7 bases between. This CDR3 has 12 residues. Germline CDR1 SQVTM, CDR2 ANQGSEA. The CDR3 reads CSVTISTDTQYF. The CDR3 DNA follows: TGCAGCGTGACGATTAGCACAGATACGCAGTATTTT.

The chain combines TRBV11-2 with TRBJ1-2; D is unclear. Germline V lookup: CDR1 SGHAT, CDR2 FQNNGV. Trimming removed 3 bases from V and 5 bases from J, with 13 bases in between. The CDR3 extends over 14 amino acids. CDR3 DNA: TGTGCCAGCAGCTTTAACTGGGCGGGTTATGGCTACACCTTC. This gives the protein CASSFNWAGYGYTF.

This chain uses TRBV7-9 with TRBJ2-1, with TRBD1 matching over 7 bases. Trimming at V came to 4 bases and at J to 5 bases, leaving 11 bases not matched to a gene. The CDR3 spans 16 residues. Germline V gives CDR1 SEHNR, CDR2 FQNEAQ (reference sequence). CDR3 sequence (DNA): TGTGCCAGCAGCTCTACAGAGACAGGGAAGAACAATGAGCAGTTCTTC. It specifies CASSSTETGKNNEQFF.

This clone was picked up many times. The chain couples TRBV29-1 to TRBJ1-1; a weak D match, TRBD1 (6 bases). The CDR3 sequence is 11 residues long. CDR1 SQVTM and CDR2 ANQGSEA come from the germline V gene. Trimming took off 6 bases at V and 5 bases at J, with 10 bases between the two ends. CDR3 bases: TGCAGCGTATCAGGGGATACTGAAGCTTTCTTT. It is translated as CSVSGDTEAFF.

This clone was detected only a few times. The chain employs TRBV10-2 and TRBJ1-5; no firm D call. From germline, CDR1 is WSHSY and CDR2 SAAADI. Trimming took 5 bases from V and 4 from J, leaving 12 bases between them. CDR3 length equals 14 residues. This chain's CDR3 is CASSPATENQPQHF. CDR3 in DNA: TGCGCCAGCAGTCCGGCCACAGAAAATCAGCCCCAGCATTTT.

The sample holds one count of this clone. V gene TRBV9 combines with J gene TRBJ1-1; TRBD1 agrees at 7 bases. In germline, CDR1 is SGDLS, CDR2 YYNGEE. After removal of 3 bases from V and 4 bases from J, the junction contained 15 bases not matched to a gene. This CDR3 is built from 17 residues. The CDR3 nucleotides are TGTGCCAGCAGCGCAGTCAGCCCGTCCAGGGGGGTCACTGAAGCTTTCTTT. Its translation: CASSAVSPSRGVTEAFF.

The chain joins TRBV7-9 to TRBJ2-1; D is undetermined. The CDR3 has 12 amino acids. Germline values: CDR1 SEHNR, CDR2 FQNEAQ (reference sequence). The V gene lost 3 bases and the J gene lost 8 bases, with 8 bases spanning the gap. CDR3 loop: CASSFSHDEQFF. The DNA for the CDR3 is TGTGCCAGCAGCTTTTCGCACGATGAGCAGTTCTTC.

The CDR3: CASTLSGYNEQFF. The DNA for the CDR3 is TGTGCCAGCACCCTTAGTGGCTACAATGAGCAGTTCTTC. The chain joins TRBV2 to TRBJ2-1; D is unresolved. This CDR3 region has 13 residues. Germline values: CDR1 SNHLY, CDR2 FYNNEI. Trimming shortened V by 7 bases and J by 3 bases, and 10 bases separated the two germline ends. The full variable domain, completed using reference TRBV2 and TRBJ2-1, is EPEVTQTPSHQVTQMGQEVILRCVPISNHLYFYWYRQILGQKVEFLVSFYNNEISEKSEIFDDQFSVERPDGSNFTLKIRSTKLEDSAMYFCASTLSGYNEQFFGPGTRLTVL.

The gene calls are TRBV14 and TRBJ2-1; a weak D match, TRBD2 (6 bases). Trimming shortened V by 3 bases and J by 4 bases, and 13 bases separated the two germline ends. This CDR3 has 15 amino acids. Looked up from germline, CDR1 is SGHDN and CDR2 is FVKESK. The CDR3 coding sequence is TGTGCCAGCAGCCACTGGGACGGAGGGTACAATGAGCAGTTCTTC. It codes for CASSHWDGGYNEQFF.

This rearrangement joins TRBV27 to TRBJ2-5; TRBD1 matches 10 bases. V dropped 5 bases and J dropped 5; count of bases not matched to a gene: 8. The CDR3 runs 15 residues. Germline loops: CDR1 MNHEY, CDR2 SMNVEV (reference sequence). The CDR3 is CASSEDRGPRETQYF. CDR3 DNA: TGTGCCAGCAGTGAAGACAGGGGGCCTCGGGAGACCCAGTACTTC.

This chain uses TRBV4-3 with TRBJ2-7, with 11 bases aligning to TRBD2. V dropped 0 bases and J dropped 3; count of bases not matched to a gene: 7. Germline lookup yields CDR1 LGHNA and CDR2 YSLEER. The CDR3 consists of 17 residues. The CDR3 is CASSQDLPSGRRYEQYF. DNA for the CDR3: TGCGCCAGCAGCCAAGATCTGCCTAGCGGGAGGCGCTACGAGCAGTACTTC.

There are many counts of this clone. J is TRBJ2-2 and V is TRBV7-8; perhaps TRBD2 as D (6 bases). The germline gives CDR1 SGHVS, CDR2 FQNEAQ. Trimming cost V 5 bases and J 3 bases, with 16 bases left between them. The CDR3 runs 16 residues. CDR3 residues: CASSISLARDTGELFF. As DNA, the CDR3 is TGTGCCAGCAGCATTTCGCTAGCGAGGGACACCGGGGAGCTGTTTTTT.

The V gene is TRBV28, the J gene TRBJ2-1; TRBD2 aligns across 15 bases. The CDR3 covers 17 residues. V lost 5 bases and J lost 9; bases outside the gene matches: 11. CDR1 MDHEN and CDR2 SYDVKM come from the germline V gene. The CDR3 loop is CASSPGLAGGLAGEQFF. Here the CDR3 DNA reads TGTGCCAGCAGTCCCGGACTAGCGGGAGGGCTCGCGGGTGAGCAGTTCTTC.

About this clone itself: Other DNA sequences in the sample encode the same CDR3. The chain joins TRBV5-1 to TRBJ2-3; unclear D gene. CDR3 length equals 13 residues. The germline V and J ends were trimmed by 1 base and 6 bases, with 9 bases remaining between them. Germline V gene sequence: CDR1 SGHRS, CDR2 YFSETQ. The CDR3 sequence is CASSLQGQDTQYF. CDR3 nucleotide sequence: TGCGCCAGCAGCTTGCAAGGGCAGGATACGCAGTATTTT. Filled out from reference TRBV5-1 and TRBJ2-3, the complete variable domain reads KAGVTQTPRYLIKTRGQQVTLSCSPISGHRSVSWYQQTPGQGLQFLFEYFSETQRNKGNFPGRFSGRQFSNSRSEMNVSTLELGDSALYLCASSLQGQDTQYFGPGTRLTVL.

For the CDR3, the DNA is TGCGCCAGCAGCTCCAAAACAGGCTCTGGGGCCAACGTCCTGACTTTC. It codes for CASSSKTGSGANVLTF. This rearrangement joins TRBV5-1 to TRBJ2-6; a weak D match, TRBD1 (5 bases). CDR3 size: 16 residues. Germline-derived CDR1 and CDR2 are SGHRS and YFSETQ. The germline V and J ends were trimmed by 3 bases and 0 bases, with 10 bases remaining between them.

The genes are TRBV6-5 and TRBJ1-2, with 9 bases identical to TRBD1. V lost 6 bases, J lost 5 bases, and 7 bases stayed unmatched. Germline V gives CDR1 MNHEY, CDR2 SVGAGI. This CDR3 spans 14 amino acids. The CDR3 sequence is CASRQGAFGYGYTF. The CDR3, as DNA: TGTGCCAGCAGACAGGGGGCTTTTGGGTATGGCTACACCTTC.

The chain recombines TRBV19 with TRBJ1-2, with TRBD1 as a possible D gene (5 bases). CDR1 is LNHDA, CDR2 SQIVND, per germline (reference sequence). The CDR3 consists of 14 residues. The germline V and J ends were trimmed by 4 bases and 6 bases, with 15 bases remaining between them. CDR3 in DNA: TGTGCCAGTAGTACCAGGGAGCGATTAGATGGCTACACCTTC. This sequence encodes CASSTRERLDGYTF.